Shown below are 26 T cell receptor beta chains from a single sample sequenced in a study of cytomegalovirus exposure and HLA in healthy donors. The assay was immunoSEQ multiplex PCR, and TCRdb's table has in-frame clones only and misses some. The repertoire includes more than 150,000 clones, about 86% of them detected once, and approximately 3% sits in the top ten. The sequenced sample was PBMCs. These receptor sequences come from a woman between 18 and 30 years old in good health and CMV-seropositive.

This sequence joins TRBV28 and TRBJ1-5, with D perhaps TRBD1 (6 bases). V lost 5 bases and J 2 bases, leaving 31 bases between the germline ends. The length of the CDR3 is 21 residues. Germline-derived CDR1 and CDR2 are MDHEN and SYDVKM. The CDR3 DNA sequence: TGTGCCAGCAGTCCCGAGCAAGGGGGACCCGTATTTTTCCAGGGCAATCAGCCCCAGCATTTT. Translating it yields CASSPEQGGPVFFQGNQPQHF.

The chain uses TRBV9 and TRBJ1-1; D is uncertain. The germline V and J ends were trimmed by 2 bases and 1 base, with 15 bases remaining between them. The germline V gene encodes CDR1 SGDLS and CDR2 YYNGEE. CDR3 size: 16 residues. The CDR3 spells CASSVAPMTGNTEAFF. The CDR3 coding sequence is TGTGCCAGCAGCGTGGCTCCTATGACGGGGAACACTGAAGCTTTCTTT.

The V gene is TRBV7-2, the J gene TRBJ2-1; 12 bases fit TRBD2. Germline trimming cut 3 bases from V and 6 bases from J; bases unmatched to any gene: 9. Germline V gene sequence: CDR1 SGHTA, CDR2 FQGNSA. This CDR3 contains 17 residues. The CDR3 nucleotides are TGTGCCAGCAGCTTTCTTCTAGCGGGGGGGATTCGCAATGAGCAGTTCTTC. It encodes CASSFLLAGGIRNEQFF.

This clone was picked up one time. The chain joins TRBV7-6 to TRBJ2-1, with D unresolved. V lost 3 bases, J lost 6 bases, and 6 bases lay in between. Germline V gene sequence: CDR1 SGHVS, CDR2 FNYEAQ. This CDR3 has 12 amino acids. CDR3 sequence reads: CASSFESNEQFF. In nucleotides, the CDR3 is TGTGCCAGCAGCTTTGAGTCCAATGAGCAGTTCTTC.

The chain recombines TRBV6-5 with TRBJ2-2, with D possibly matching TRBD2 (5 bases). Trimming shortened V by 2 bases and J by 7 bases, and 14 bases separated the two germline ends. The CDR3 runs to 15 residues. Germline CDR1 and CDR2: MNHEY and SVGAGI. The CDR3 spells CASSYVAGLGGELFF. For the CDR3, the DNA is TGTGCCAGCAGTTACGTTGCGGGTCTGGGCGGGGAGCTGTTTTTT.

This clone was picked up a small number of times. This CDR3 reads CASSAHREKAFF. CDR3 DNA sequence: TGTGCCAGCAGCGCCCACAGGGAGAAAGCTTTCTTT. This chain joins TRBV7-8 and TRBJ1-1, with a possible D match to TRBD1 (6 bases). Trimming took 5 bases from V and 9 from J, leaving 13 bases between them. Germline CDR1 and CDR2: SGHVS and FQNEAQ. The CDR3 has 12 amino acids.

The CDR3 sequence is CASTWAGSGNTIYF. DNA of the CDR3: TGTGCCAGTACCTGGGCCGGCTCTGGAAACACCATATATTTT. The V gene is TRBV19, the J gene TRBJ1-3; D not resolved. Germline V gene lookup returns CDR1 LNHDA and CDR2 SQIVND (reference sequence). The CDR3 sequence is 14 residues long. V lost 7 bases, J lost 0 bases, and 10 bases lay in between.

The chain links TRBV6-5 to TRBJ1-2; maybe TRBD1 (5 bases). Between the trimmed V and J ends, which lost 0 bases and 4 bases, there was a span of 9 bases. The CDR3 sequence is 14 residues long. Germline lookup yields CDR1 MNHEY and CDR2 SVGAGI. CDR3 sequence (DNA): TGTGCCAGCAGTTACTCCCAGGGCGGCTATGGCTACACCTTC. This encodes CASSYSQGGYGYTF.

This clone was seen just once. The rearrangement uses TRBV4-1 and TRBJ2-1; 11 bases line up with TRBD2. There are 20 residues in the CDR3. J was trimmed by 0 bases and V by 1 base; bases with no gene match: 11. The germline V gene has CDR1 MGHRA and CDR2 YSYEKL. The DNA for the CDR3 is TGCGCCAGCAGCCAAGTTCCTTTAGCGGGGGGGCAATCCTCCTACAATGAGCAGTTCTTC. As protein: CASSQVPLAGGQSSYNEQFF.

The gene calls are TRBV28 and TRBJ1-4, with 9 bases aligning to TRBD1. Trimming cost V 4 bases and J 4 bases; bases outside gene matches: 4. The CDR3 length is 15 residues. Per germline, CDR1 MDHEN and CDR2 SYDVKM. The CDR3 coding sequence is TGTGCCAGCAGTTCCTCGGGACAGGGTAATGAAAAACTGTTTTTT. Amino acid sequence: CASSSSGQGNEKLFF.

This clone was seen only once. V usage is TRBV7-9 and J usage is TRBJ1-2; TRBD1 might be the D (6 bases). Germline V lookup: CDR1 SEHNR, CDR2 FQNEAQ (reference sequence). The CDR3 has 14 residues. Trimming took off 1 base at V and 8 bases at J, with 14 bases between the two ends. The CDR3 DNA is TGTGCCAGCAGCTTAGTAGGGACACTGGGCGGCTACACCTTC. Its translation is CASSLVGTLGGYTF.

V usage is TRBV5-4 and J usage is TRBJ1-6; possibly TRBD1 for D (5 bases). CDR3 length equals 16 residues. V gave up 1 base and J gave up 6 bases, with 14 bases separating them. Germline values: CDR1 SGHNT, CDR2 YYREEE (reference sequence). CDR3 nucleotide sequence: TGTGCCAGCAGCTTGAGGTCTCAGGGCTTTAATTCACCCCTCCACTTT. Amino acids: CASSLRSQGFNSPLHF.

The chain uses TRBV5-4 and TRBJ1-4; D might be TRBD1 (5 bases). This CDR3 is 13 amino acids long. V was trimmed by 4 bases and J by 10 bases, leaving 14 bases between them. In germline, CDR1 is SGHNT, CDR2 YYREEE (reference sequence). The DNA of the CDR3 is TGTGCCAGCAGCGGGCAGGGTTTGGGAAAACTGTTTTTT. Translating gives CASSGQGLGKLFF.

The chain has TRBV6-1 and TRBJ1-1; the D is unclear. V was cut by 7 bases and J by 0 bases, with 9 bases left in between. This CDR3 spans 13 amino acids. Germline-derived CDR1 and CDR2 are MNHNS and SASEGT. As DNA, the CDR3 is TGTGCCAGCACACAACGATTGAACACTGAAGCTTTCTTT. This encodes CASTQRLNTEAFF.

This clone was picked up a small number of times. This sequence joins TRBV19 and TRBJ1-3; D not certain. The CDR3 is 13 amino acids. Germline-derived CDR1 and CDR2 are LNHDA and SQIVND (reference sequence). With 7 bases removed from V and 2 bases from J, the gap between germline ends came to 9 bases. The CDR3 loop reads CASIGVTGNTIYF. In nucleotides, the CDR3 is TGTGCCAGTATCGGGGTAACTGGAAACACCATATATTTT.

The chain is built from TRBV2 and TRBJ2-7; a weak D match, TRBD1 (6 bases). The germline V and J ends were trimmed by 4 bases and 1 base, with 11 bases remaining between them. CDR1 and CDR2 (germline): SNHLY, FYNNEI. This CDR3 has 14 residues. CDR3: CASSVDRQSYEQYF. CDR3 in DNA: TGTGCCAGCAGTGTAGACAGGCAATCCTACGAGCAGTACTTC. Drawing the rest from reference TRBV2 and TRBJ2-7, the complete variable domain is EPEVTQTPSHQVTQMGQEVILRCVPISNHLYFYWYRQILGQKVEFLVSFYNNEISEKSEIFDDQFSVERPDGSNFTLKIRSTKLEDSAMYFCASSVDRQSYEQYFGPGTRLTVT.

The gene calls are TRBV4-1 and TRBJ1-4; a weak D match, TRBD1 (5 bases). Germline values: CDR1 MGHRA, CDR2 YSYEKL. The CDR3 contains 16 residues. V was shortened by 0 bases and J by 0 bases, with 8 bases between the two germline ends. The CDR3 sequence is CASSQEWGATNEKLFF. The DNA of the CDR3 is TGCGCCAGCAGCCAAGAGTGGGGCGCAACTAATGAAAAACTGTTTTTT.

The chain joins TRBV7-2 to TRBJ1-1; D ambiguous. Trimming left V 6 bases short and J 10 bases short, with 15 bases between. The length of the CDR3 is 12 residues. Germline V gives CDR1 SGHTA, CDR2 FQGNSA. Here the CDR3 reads CASSTTAGRAFF. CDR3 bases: TGTGCCAGCAGTACTACAGCGGGGAGAGCTTTCTTT.

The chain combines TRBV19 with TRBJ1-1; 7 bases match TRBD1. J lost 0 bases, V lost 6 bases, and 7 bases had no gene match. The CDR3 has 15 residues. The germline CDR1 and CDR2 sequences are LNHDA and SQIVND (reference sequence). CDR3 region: CASRSLGGVNTEAFF. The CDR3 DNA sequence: TGTGCCAGTAGAAGCTTAGGGGGCGTGAACACTGAAGCTTTCTTT.

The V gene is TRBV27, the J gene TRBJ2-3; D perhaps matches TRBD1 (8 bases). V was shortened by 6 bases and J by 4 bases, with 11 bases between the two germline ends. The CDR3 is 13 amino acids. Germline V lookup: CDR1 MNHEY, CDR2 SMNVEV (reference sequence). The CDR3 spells CASRTGGADTQYF. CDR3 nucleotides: TGTGCCAGCAGAACAGGGGGGGCAGATACGCAGTATTTT.

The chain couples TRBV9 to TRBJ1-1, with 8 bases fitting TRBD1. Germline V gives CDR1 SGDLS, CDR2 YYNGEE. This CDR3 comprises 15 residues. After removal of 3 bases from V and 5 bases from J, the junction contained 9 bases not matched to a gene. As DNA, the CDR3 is TGTGCCAGCAGCGCGGGGCCCACAGGGGGAACTGAAGCTTTCTTT. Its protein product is CASSAGPTGGTEAFF.

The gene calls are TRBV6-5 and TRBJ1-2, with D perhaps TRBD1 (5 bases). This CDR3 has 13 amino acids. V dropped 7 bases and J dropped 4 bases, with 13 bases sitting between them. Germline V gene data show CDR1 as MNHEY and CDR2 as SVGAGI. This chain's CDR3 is CASTNTGPYGYTF. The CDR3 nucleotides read TGTGCCAGCACCAACACAGGCCCCTATGGCTACACCTTC.

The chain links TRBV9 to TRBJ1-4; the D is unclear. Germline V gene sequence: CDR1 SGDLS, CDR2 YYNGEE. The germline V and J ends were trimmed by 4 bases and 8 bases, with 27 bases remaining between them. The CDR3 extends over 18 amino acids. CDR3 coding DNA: TGTGCCAGCAGCCCCCGAGGAAAGGCAAGCCTTACGGGGGAAAAACTGTTTTTT. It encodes CASSPRGKASLTGEKLFF.

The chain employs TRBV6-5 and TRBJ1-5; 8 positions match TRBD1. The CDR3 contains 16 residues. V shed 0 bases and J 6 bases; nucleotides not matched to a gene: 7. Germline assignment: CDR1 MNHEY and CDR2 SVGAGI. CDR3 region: CASSYSSGTGGQPQHF. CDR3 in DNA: TGTGCCAGCAGTTACTCGAGTGGGACAGGAGGTCAGCCCCAGCATTTT.

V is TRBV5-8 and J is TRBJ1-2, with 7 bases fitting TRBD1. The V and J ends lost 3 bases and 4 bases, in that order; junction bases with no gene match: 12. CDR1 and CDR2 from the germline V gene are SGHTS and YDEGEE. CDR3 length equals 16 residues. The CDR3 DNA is TGTGCCAGCAGCTCCCGCACTGTAGGGGGCTCCTATGGCTACACCTTC. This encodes CASSSRTVGGSYGYTF.

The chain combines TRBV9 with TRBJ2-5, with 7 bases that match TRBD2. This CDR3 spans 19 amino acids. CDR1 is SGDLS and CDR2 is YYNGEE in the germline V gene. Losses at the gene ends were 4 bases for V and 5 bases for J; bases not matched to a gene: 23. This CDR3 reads CASSPHNPQTSYLGETQYF. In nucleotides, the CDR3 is TGTGCCAGCAGCCCCCATAACCCTCAGACTAGCTATCTCGGGGAGACCCAGTACTTC.